The entry below gives a single T cell receptor beta chain sequence along with its context. A junction boundary mismatches the germline segment, possibly from a read error. Germline lookup yields CDR1 DFQATT and CDR2 SNEGSKA (reference sequence). This CDR3 is built from 10 residues. The sample originates from a study of blood T cell repertoires in COVID-19. Study-wide background: Samples taken during acute and convalescent COVID-19 were collected in the United States, Italy and Spain. T cells, B-cell-depleted T cells, or PBMCs supplied cDNA or gDNA.

Enrolment of Seattle patients took place during active infection, and they were followed longitudinally. In the original analysis: Estimation of nucleated cell counts was performed using reference gene primer amplification. The repertoire was sequenced with immunoSEQ multiplex PCR; TCRdb's copy has only in-frame clones and lacks some. Clone size and V and J calls were adopted from that table, with D and trimming inferred from the DNA. The repertoire holds almost 200,000 clones, with roughly 77% as singletons. This TCR came from a woman aged 35 to 49 with COVID-19, enrolled during active disease. Sequencing input: peripheral blood. The rearrangement uses TRBV20-1 and TRBJ2-5; D is undetermined. CDR3 coding DNA: TGCAGTGCGAGAGCGGAGACCCAGTACTTC. Residues: CSARAETQYF.